This passage covers 24 T cell receptor beta chains from one sample sequenced in a study of shared T cell receptors in the human thymus. TCRdb's table, derived via immunoSEQ multiplex PCR, lists solely in-frame clones and lacks some. The sample lists approximately 580,000 clones, 75% to 85% occurring once. The same sample was also used in a study of human thymus T cells.

Sequencing was carried out using thymocytes. Receptor source: a boy in the first two years of life with a congenital heart defect.

The rearrangement uses TRBV11-2 and TRBJ1-2, with 8 nucleotides matching TRBD1. The CDR3 covers 14 residues. Germline loops: CDR1 SGHAT, CDR2 FQNNGV. V shed 5 bases and J 4 bases; nucleotides not matched to a gene: 6. DNA for the CDR3: TGTGCCAGCAGCCTAGCGGACAGGGCCTATGGCTACACCTTC. Its translation: CASSLADRAYGYTF.

V and J are TRBV19 and TRBJ1-2; D gene ambiguous. V lost 8 bases and J 3 bases, leaving 7 bases between the germline ends. Per germline, CDR1 LNHDA and CDR2 SQIVND (reference sequence). The CDR3 covers 11 residues. This CDR3 reads CASPRDYGYTF. The CDR3 bases are TGTGCCAGTCCCCGGGACTATGGCTACACCTTC.

The chain recombines TRBV7-2 with TRBJ2-7, with a weak D call TRBD1 (6 bases). Germline lookup yields CDR1 SGHTA and CDR2 FQGNSA. The CDR3 is 15 amino acids. Trimming pared 3 bases from V and 3 bases from J, leaving 15 bases between. CDR3 region: CASSFPGHPLYEQYF. The CDR3, as DNA: TGTGCCAGCAGCTTTCCGGGACACCCCCTCTACGAGCAGTACTTC.

CDR3 sequence: CASSGPGFHEQYF. The CDR3 bases are TGCGCCAGCAGTGGTCCAGGGTTCCACGAGCAGTACTTC. The chain has TRBV10-1 and TRBJ2-7; weak D call: TRBD1 (5 bases). Germline assignment: CDR1 WNHNN and CDR2 SYGVQD (reference sequence). V was trimmed by 4 bases and J by 5 bases, leaving 12 bases between them. CDR3 length equals 13 residues.

The V and J genes are TRBV14 and TRBJ1-3; 10 nucleotides match TRBD1. J lost 0 bases, V lost 2 bases, and 7 bases had no gene match. The CDR3 runs to 18 residues. The germline V gene has CDR1 SGHDN and CDR2 FVKESK. CDR3 region: CASSQHDRGLGSGNTIYF. CDR3 bases: TGTGCCAGCAGCCAACACGACAGGGGGCTAGGCTCTGGAAACACCATATATTTT.

The chain carries TRBV6-4 and TRBJ1-5, with TRBD1 as a possible D gene (6 bases). Trimming cost V 9 bases and J 4 bases, with 7 bases left between them. The germline V gene encodes CDR1 MRHNA and CDR2 SNTAGT. This CDR3 has 11 amino acids. Here the CDR3 reads CARQGNQPQHF. CDR3 in DNA: TGTGCCAGACAGGGAAATCAGCCCCAGCATTTT.

The J gene is TRBJ2-5, the V gene TRBV11-1; 7 nucleotides agree with TRBD1. There are 18 residues in the CDR3. V was clipped by 1 base and J by 3 bases; unmatched bases: 14. In germline, CDR1 is SGHAT, CDR2 FQDESV (reference sequence). CDR3 loop: CASSLVSGCEGAKETQYF. Written as DNA, the CDR3 is TGTGCCAGCAGCTTAGTAAGTGGTTGCGAGGGGGCTAAAGAGACCCAGTACTTC.

The chain joins TRBV5-1 to TRBJ1-1; 10 bases line up with TRBD1. J lost 0 bases, V lost 0 bases, and 5 bases had no gene match. The CDR3 extends over 17 amino acids. Germline V gives CDR1 SGHRS, CDR2 YFSETQ. CDR3 in DNA: TGCGCCAGCAGCTTGGGACAGGGGGCCACTTTGAACACTGAAGCTTTCTTT. Translated, it gives CASSLGQGATLNTEAFF.

This chain uses TRBV9 with TRBJ2-3; 8 bases are shared with TRBD1. The germline gives CDR1 SGDLS, CDR2 YYNGEE. CDR3 length equals 16 residues. The J segment lost 1 base and the V segment lost 2 bases, leaving 6 bases of the junction unmatched. In nucleotides, the CDR3 is TGTGCCAGCAGCGTCCATCCGGGACAGGGCACAGATACGCAGTATTTT. It translates to CASSVHPGQGTDTQYF.

The CDR3 DNA follows: TGTGCCAGCTCACCGTCGGGGTACGAAAAACTGTTTTTT. Amino acids: CASSPSGYEKLFF. The chain recombines TRBV18 with TRBJ1-4; D call uncertain. V lost 3 bases and J lost 8, with 10 bases in between. CDR1 and CDR2 (germline): KGHSH, LQKENI. This CDR3 region has 13 residues.

V is TRBV9 and J is TRBJ2-3; 11 positions match TRBD2. V dropped 3 bases and J dropped 4; count of bases not matched to a gene: 10. This CDR3 has 17 amino acids. Germline CDR1 is SGDLS and CDR2 is YYNGEE. The CDR3 nucleotides are TGTGCCAGCAGCGCCCTACCGGGACTAGCGGTTGCAGATACGCAGTATTTT. Translated: CASSALPGLAVADTQYF.

This clone came up once. The J gene is TRBJ1-1, the V gene TRBV12-5; TRBD1 aligns across 11 bases. Germline V CDR1 and CDR2: LGHNT, FRNRAP. CDR3 length: 17 amino acids. J was trimmed by 3 bases and V by 2 bases; bases with no gene match: 8. The CDR3 DNA reads TGTGCTAGTGGTTTGCCACGGACAGGGGGCAGGGACACTGAAGCTTTCTTT. Protein sequence: CASGLPRTGGRDTEAFF.

CDR3 loop: CASSQAWVERGHQETQYF. The CDR3, as DNA: TGTGCCAGCAGCCAAGCTTGGGTTGAGCGGGGCCACCAAGAGACCCAGTACTTC. The gene calls are TRBV14 and TRBJ2-5; 7 bases are a match to TRBD2. J lost 0 bases, V lost 1 base, and 11 bases had no gene match. Germline CDR1 is SGHDN and CDR2 is FVKESK. CDR3 size: 18 residues.

This sequence joins TRBV6-1 and TRBJ1-1; TRBD1 aligns across 8 bases. Looked up from germline, CDR1 is MNHNS and CDR2 is SASEGT. V dropped 5 bases and J dropped 4; count of bases not matched to a gene: 6. This CDR3 comprises 14 residues. The CDR3 loop reads CASSRTGPSTEAFF. The CDR3 region has the DNA TGTGCCAGCAGTAGGACAGGGCCGAGCACTGAAGCTTTCTTT.

In nucleotides, the CDR3 is TGTGCCAGCAGTGACTTGCGGGAGGACCACTACGAGCAGTACTTC. Translated, it gives CASSDLREDHYEQYF. The V call is TRBV2, the J call TRBJ2-7, with TRBD2 identical over 8 bases. Germline lookup yields CDR1 SNHLY and CDR2 FYNNEI. The V gene end was trimmed by 3 bases and the J gene end by 3 bases; junction bases not matched to a gene: 7. The CDR3 contains 15 residues.

Only a few counts were recorded for this clone. V gene TRBV25-1 combines with J gene TRBJ1-3; no firm D call. The CDR3 is 16 amino acids. V lost 3 bases to trimming and J lost 0 bases, with 12 bases between them. Germline CDR1 reads MGHDK; CDR2 reads SYGVNS. The CDR3 DNA sequence: TGTGCCAGCAGTGAGGGAGCTGCCCCCTCTGGAAACACCATATATTTT. Encoded protein: CASSEGAAPSGNTIYF.

This chain uses TRBV6-5 with TRBJ2-1; a possible D gene is TRBD2 (6 bases). Germline V gene sequence: CDR1 MNHEY, CDR2 SVGAGI. Trimming left V 5 bases short and J 4 bases short, with 12 bases between. This CDR3 contains 14 residues. DNA of the CDR3: TGTGCCAGCAGTCGGCGGGAAGGATACAATGAGCAGTTCTTC. Amino acid sequence: CASSRREGYNEQFF.

This clone is a singleton in its sample. This chain joins TRBV6-4 and TRBJ2-3; 7 positions match TRBD2. Germline loops: CDR1 MRHNA, CDR2 SNTAGT. The V and J ends lost 2 bases and 6 bases, in that order; junction bases with no gene match: 5. CDR3 length: 14 residues. The CDR3 loop is CASSDRGGFDTQYF. CDR3 coding DNA: TGTGCCAGCAGTGACAGGGGAGGGTTCGATACGCAGTATTTT.

V and J are TRBV10-3 and TRBJ2-7, with 12 bases lining up with TRBD2. This CDR3 region has 20 residues. Losses at the gene ends were 0 bases for V and 0 bases for J; bases not matched to a gene: 12. Germline V gene lookup returns CDR1 ENHRY and CDR2 SYGVKD. CDR3 DNA sequence: TGTGCCATCAGTGAGTCGCACGGGGCTAGCGGGAGGGCCTCCTCCTACGAGCAGTACTTC. Translated: CAISESHGASGRASSYEQYF.

The rearrangement links TRBV6-1 to TRBJ1-2, with TRBD1 matching over 11 bases. This CDR3 is built from 16 residues. Germline V lookup: CDR1 MNHNS, CDR2 SASEGT. Trimming removed 4 bases from V and 3 bases from J; junction bases left unmatched: 7. CDR3 DNA sequence: TGTGCCAGCAGTGTGCGGGACAGGGGGACCCACTATGGCTACACCTTC. This gives the protein CASSVRDRGTHYGYTF.

The CDR3 bases are TGTGCCAGCACCGGGGCCTACGAGCAGTACTTC. Its protein is CASTGAYEQYF. The chain couples TRBV5-5 to TRBJ2-7; possible D gene TRBD2, 5 bases. The V gene's germline CDR1 is SGHKS and CDR2 YYEKEE (reference sequence). The V end lost 6 bases, the J end lost 2 bases, and 6 bases lay between the germline ends. This CDR3 region has 11 residues.

V usage is TRBV28 and J usage is TRBJ2-6; TRBD1 matches at 9 bases. J lost 0 bases, V lost 5 bases, and 5 bases had no gene match. CDR3 length: 17 residues. Looked up from germline, CDR1 is MDHEN and CDR2 is SYDVKM. The CDR3 nucleotides read TGTGCCAGCAGTCCGACAGGGGGGGTCTCTGGGGCCAACGTCCTGACTTTC. This codes for CASSPTGGVSGANVLTF.

V gene TRBV6-4 combines with J gene TRBJ2-7; D gene ambiguous. The CDR3 consists of 13 residues. Germline CDR1 and CDR2: MRHNA and SNTAGT. The ends were cut back, 4 bases at V and 0 bases at J, with 7 bases in the middle. CDR3 sequence: CASSAGHSYEQYF. In nucleotides, the CDR3 is TGTGCCAGCAGTGCTGGGCACTCCTACGAGCAGTACTTC.

The J gene is TRBJ2-7, the V gene TRBV2; weak D call: TRBD2 (6 bases). The CDR3 has 15 amino acids. CDR1 is SNHLY, CDR2 FYNNEI, per germline. Trimming stripped 5 bases from V and 0 bases from J, with 14 bases between. In DNA form, the CDR3 reads TGTGCCAGCAGTAGTTCCCGGGACTCCTCCTACGAGCAGTACTTC. Its translation: CASSSSRDSSYEQYF.